This T cell receptor (beta chain) was captured in a study of blood T cell repertoires in COVID-19. Across the whole study: PBMCs, B-cell-depleted T cells, or T cells provided the cDNA or gDNA that made up the material.

The germline V and J ends were trimmed by 4 bases and 4 bases, with 13 bases remaining between them. Per germline, CDR1 LGHDT and CDR2 YNNKEL (reference sequence). This CDR3 has 14 residues. The method was immunoSEQ multiplex PCR; TCRdb's version includes in-frame clones alone and lacks a portion of them. The sample includes around 270,000 clones, approximately 85% seen only once; the top ten take approximately 4%. Participants, 18 to 89 years old, spanned fewer than 25 US areas. Cohort 3 donors were reported recovered after two negative PCRs, clearance, or symptom resolution. This clone was observed a few times.

The sequenced sample was PBMCs or T cells enriched from blood (not recorded which). This chain joins TRBV3-1 (or the pseudogene TRBV3-2) and TRBJ1-2, with D uncertain. The clonotype comes from a woman younger than 45 who had recovered from COVID-19. Written as DNA, the CDR3 is TGTGCCAGCAGCCGTTCTGGCACAGTCTATGGCTACACCTTC. This encodes CASSRSGTVYGYTF.